These 24 T cell receptor beta chains came from one sample sequenced in a study of OX40 agonist ivuxolimab in advanced cancers. The assay was immunoSEQ multiplex PCR, and TCRdb's table has in-frame clones only and misses some. The repertoire holds some 77,000 clones, with 80% to 95% as singletons. Sequenced material: CD4+ or CD8+ T cells sorted from blood, taken in a trial of the OX40 agonist ivuxolimab. Source of these receptors: an adult with an advanced solid tumor such as melanoma, head and neck, liver or kidney cancer.

This clone was seen just once. The gene calls are TRBV5-1 and TRBJ2-5, with 8 bases matching TRBD2. This CDR3 has 15 amino acids. Germline CDR1 reads SGHRS; CDR2 reads YFSETQ. Germline trimming cut 5 bases from V and 2 bases from J; bases unmatched to any gene: 8. The CDR3 is CASREAGVGQETQYF. For the CDR3, the DNA is TGCGCCAGCAGGGAAGCGGGAGTGGGGCAAGAGACCCAGTACTTC.

CDR3 protein: CASSLAGDSWAGYTF. CDR3 coding DNA: TGTGCCAGCAGCTTAGCGGGGGATAGTTGGGCAGGCTACACCTTC. V usage is TRBV7-2 and J usage is TRBJ1-2, with TRBD1 as a possible D gene (5 bases). This CDR3 comprises 15 residues. CDR1 SGHTA and CDR2 FQGNSA come from the germline V gene. The V end lost 0 bases, the J end lost 8 bases, and 16 bases lay between the germline ends. Together with reference TRBV7-2 and TRBJ1-2, the CDR3 gives the full variable domain: GAGVSQSPSNKVTEKGKDVELRCDPISGHTALYWYRQSLGQGLEFLIYFQGNSAPDKSGLPSDRFSAERTGGSVSTLTIQRTQQEDSAVYLCASSLAGDSWAGYTFGSGTRLTVV.

This clone appeared a single time. This sequence joins TRBV5-1 and TRBJ2-1; 12 bases line up with TRBD1. CDR1 and CDR2 (germline): SGHRS, YFSETQ. The CDR3 extends over 15 amino acids. Trimming took 4 bases from V and 11 from J; bases not matched to a gene: 10. CDR3 DNA sequence: TGCGCCAGCAGCGTCGGGACAGGGGGCTGGGGTCAGCAGTTCTTC. Translating gives CASSVGTGGWGQQFF. Based on the CDR3 plus reference TRBV5-1 and TRBJ2-1, the full variable domain is KAGVTQTPRYLIKTRGQQVTLSCSPISGHRSVSWYQQTPGQGLQFLFEYFSETQRNKGNFPGRFSGRQFSNSRSEMNVSTLELGDSALYLCASSVGTGGWGQQFFGPGTRLTVL.

The V and J genes are TRBV21-1 and TRBJ2-2; the D call of TRBD2 is as the table states it, not checked on the DNA. TRBV21-1 is a known pseudogene. The CDR3 runs to 19 residues. The CDR3 region has the DNA TGTGCCAGCAGCAAAGCGTGCCGACTAGCGGGAGCTGACACCGGGGAGCTGTTTTTT. This sequence encodes CASSKACRLAGADTGELFF.

V usage is TRBV11-3 and J usage is TRBJ2-7, with D unresolved. From germline, CDR1 is SGHNT and CDR2 YENEEA. The CDR3 loop spans 8 amino acids. The V end was cut by 7 bases, the J end by 7 bases, with 2 bases between. The CDR3: CASKEQYF. The CDR3 nucleotides read TGTGCCAGCAAGGAGCAGTACTTC.

The genes are TRBV29-1 and TRBJ2-2, with no clear D. CDR1 SQVTM and CDR2 ANQGSEA come from the germline V gene. This CDR3 spans 13 amino acids. V was cut by 2 bases and J by 4 bases, with 8 bases left in between. Here the CDR3 DNA reads TGCAGCGTTGAATCACCGATCACCGGGGAGCTGTTTTTT. Translation gives CSVESPITGELFF.

In regard to this clone: Other DNA sequences in this sample translate to the same CDR3. The genes are TRBV7-2 and TRBJ1-4; 10 nucleotides match TRBD1. Germline CDR1 is SGHTA and CDR2 is FQGNSA. This CDR3 is 15 amino acids long. V was pared by 9 bases and J by 4 bases, with 8 bases of the junction left unmatched. The CDR3 bases are TGTGCCAGTAGCCGACAGGGGGCCCTTAATGAAAAACTGTTTTTT. It encodes CASSRQGALNEKLFF.

This clone has a handful of counts. The chain uses TRBV28 and TRBJ1-6, with 10 bases fitting TRBD1. The ends lost 10 bases at V and 6 bases at J; junction bases unmatched: 9. Per the germline V gene, CDR1 is MDHEN and CDR2 is SYDVKM. This CDR3 has 15 residues. The CDR3 loop reads CAISDRGQGNSPLHF. As DNA, the CDR3 is TGTGCCATCTCCGACAGGGGGCAGGGTAATTCACCCCTCCACTTT.

This chain connects TRBV7-9 to TRBJ1-3, with D unclear. The length of the CDR3 is 16 residues. CDR1 is SEHNR and CDR2 is FQNEAQ in the germline V gene (reference sequence). Trimming removed 3 bases at V and 0 bases at J, with 12 bases between. CDR3 loop: CASSLDGGGSGNTIYF. The CDR3 DNA follows: TGTGCCAGCAGCTTGGACGGCGGCGGCTCTGGAAACACCATATATTTT. The variable domain in full, with the rest retrieved from reference TRBV7-9 and TRBJ1-3, is DTGVSQNPRHKITKRGQNVTFRCDPISEHNRLYWYRQTLGQGPEFLTYFQNEAQLEKSRLLSDRFSAERPKGSFSTLEIQRTEQGDSAMYLCASSLDGGGSGNTIYFGEGSWLTVV.

This rearrangement joins TRBV11-3 to TRBJ2-7; 10 nucleotides agree with TRBD1. CDR1 is SGHNT, CDR2 YENEEA, per germline. With V trimmed by 1 base and J by 6 bases, 3 bases remained unmatched. The CDR3 runs to 14 residues. CDR3 nucleotide sequence: TGTGCCAGCAGCTTAGGACAGGGGGCGGTCGAGCAGTACTTC. It specifies CASSLGQGAVEQYF.

This clone was counted a single time. The chain has TRBV9 and TRBJ1-2; TRBD1 might be the D (6 bases). Germline V gene lookup returns CDR1 SGDLS and CDR2 YYNGEE. V lost 4 bases, J lost 5 bases, and 27 bases lay in between. The CDR3 extends over 18 amino acids. CDR3 amino acids: CASSLEFGGALPIYGYTF. The CDR3 DNA reads as TGTGCCAGCAGCCTCGAATTTGGGGGGGCCCTACCCATTTATGGCTACACCTTC.

This chain uses TRBV2 with TRBJ1-6; 7 nucleotides align to TRBD1. CDR3 length: 13 amino acids. The trim removed 8 bases at V and 5 bases at J, leaving 3 bases unmatched. Germline V CDR1 and CDR2: SNHLY, FYNNEI. CDR3 in DNA: TGTGCCAGCGGGCAGGGGGATAATTCACCCCTCCACTTT. Amino acids: CASGQGDNSPLHF.

This chain uses TRBV11-3 with TRBJ2-5, with TRBD1 matching over 8 bases. Germline lookup yields CDR1 SGHNT and CDR2 YENEEA. The CDR3 runs 15 residues. V shed 2 bases, J shed 4 bases, and the junction held 6 bases outside the gene matches. CDR3 nucleotides: TGTGCCAGCAGCTTAAGGCAGGGGGCCGTAGAGACCCAGTACTTC. It is translated as CASSLRQGAVETQYF.

This clone was seen only once. V and J are TRBV30 and TRBJ2-2, with a possible D match to TRBD1 (5 bases). Trimming stripped 3 bases from V and 3 bases from J, with 8 bases between. CDR3 length: 13 residues. Germline-derived CDR1 and CDR2 are GTSNPN and SVGIG (reference sequence). In nucleotides, the CDR3 is TGTGCCTGGAGCCAAGGGGACACCGGGGAGCTGTTTTTT. This translates into CAWSQGDTGELFF. The whole variable domain, remainder taken from reference TRBV30 and TRBJ2-2, is SQTIHQWPATLVQPVGSPLSLECTVEGTSNPNLYWYRQAAGRGLQLLFYSVGIGQISSEVPQNLSASRPQDRQFILSSKKLLLSDSGFYLCAWSQGDTGELFFGEGSRLTVL.

The rearrangement joins TRBV2 to TRBJ2-1; TRBD2 might be the D (5 bases). The germline CDR1 and CDR2 sequences are SNHLY and FYNNEI. The CDR3 is 14 amino acids. Trimming left V 8 bases short and J 0 bases short, with 11 bases between. The CDR3 DNA reads TGTGCCAGCCGCTCGGGAAGCTCCTACAATGAGCAGTTCTTC. Protein product: CASRSGSSYNEQFF.

The DNA of the CDR3 is TGTGCCTGGAGTGCTCCACCCGGACCCGCAGATACGCAGTATTTT. Translating it yields CAWSAPPGPADTQYF. V gene TRBV30 combines with J gene TRBJ2-3, with no clear D. Germline CDR1 GTSNPN, CDR2 SVGIG (reference sequence). V lost 1 base and J 4 bases, leaving 15 bases between the germline ends. The length of the CDR3 is 15 residues. Supplemented by reference TRBV30 and TRBJ2-3, the full variable domain reads SQTIHQWPATLVQPVGSPLSLECTVEGTSNPNLYWYRQAAGRGLQLLFYSVGIGQISSEVPQNLSASRPQDRQFILSSKKLLLSDSGFYLCAWSAPPGPADTQYFGPGTRLTVL.

The chain has TRBV7-3 and TRBJ1-1; possibly TRBD1 for D (5 bases). CDR3 length: 16 amino acids. CDR1 SGHTA and CDR2 FQGTGA come from the germline V gene. V lost 3 bases and J lost 0, with 14 bases in between. The CDR3 is CASSFLPGRLNTEAFF. The CDR3 DNA is TGTGCCAGCAGCTTCCTCCCGGGACGCTTGAACACTGAAGCTTTCTTT.

The CDR3 spells CAAGSSYNSPLHF. The CDR3 DNA is TGTGCCGCCGGGAGCTCCTATAATTCACCCCTCCACTTT. V gene TRBV27 combines with J gene TRBJ1-6; no reliable D call. The CDR3 sequence is 13 residues long. The V end lost 11 bases, the J end lost 0 bases, and 8 bases lay between the germline ends. Germline CDR1 MNHEY, CDR2 SMNVEV (reference sequence).

The chain carries TRBV21-1 and TRBJ1-1; the table assigns TRBD1, which was not confirmed against the DNA. TRBV21-1 counts as a pseudogene. CDR3 length equals 19 residues. The DNA for the CDR3 is TGTGCCAGCAGCAAAGCCCTCCCTGGACAGCCCCAGGGGTACACTGAAGCTTTCTTT. As protein: CASSKALPGQPQGYTEAFF.

The rearrangement uses TRBV7-3 and TRBJ2-5; D ambiguous. Trimming removed 0 bases from V and 5 bases from J, with 7 bases in between. The CDR3 runs to 13 residues. Per germline, CDR1 SGHTA and CDR2 FQGTGA. Written as DNA, the CDR3 is TGTGCCAGCAGCTTAACGGGAACGGAGACCCAGTACTTC. Translating gives CASSLTGTETQYF.

V is TRBV28 and J is TRBJ1-3; no definite D call. The CDR3 consists of 12 residues. Trimming cost V 9 bases and J 0 bases, with 6 bases left between them. The germline V gene encodes CDR1 MDHEN and CDR2 SYDVKM. The CDR3 nucleotides are TGTGCCAGTCACAGCTCTGGAAACACCATATATTTT. Translation: CASHSSGNTIYF.

V gene TRBV5-1 combines with J gene TRBJ2-3; maybe TRBD2 (6 bases). Germline CDR1 reads SGHRS; CDR2 reads YFSETQ. This CDR3 region has 15 residues. V was clipped by 4 bases and J by 4 bases, with 16 bases between them. CDR3 sequence: CASSPGLSRADTQYF. The CDR3 coding sequence is TGCGCCAGCAGCCCGGGACTTAGCCGCGCAGATACGCAGTATTTT.

The CDR3 DNA is TGTGCCAGCAGTGAGGTCAACTCTGGAAACACCATATATTTT. Its translation is CASSEVNSGNTIYF. The chain uses TRBV2 and TRBJ1-3; D not certain. CDR1 SNHLY and CDR2 FYNNEI come from the germline V gene. The length of the CDR3 is 14 residues. V shed 3 bases and J shed 0 bases, with 6 bases lying between them.

V gene TRBV30 combines with J gene TRBJ2-1, with unresolved D. The CDR3 is 14 residues long. V lost 4 bases to trimming and J lost 1 base, with 11 bases between them. The germline V gene encodes CDR1 GTSNPN and CDR2 SVGIG (reference sequence). The CDR3 coding sequence is TGTGCCTGGACCCCGGGTCATTCCTACAATGAGCAGTTCTTC. This sequence encodes CAWTPGHSYNEQFF. Using reference TRBV30 and TRBJ2-1 for the parts outside the CDR3, the full variable domain is SQTIHQWPATLVQPVGSPLSLECTVEGTSNPNLYWYRQAAGRGLQLLFYSVGIGQISSEVPQNLSASRPQDRQFILSSKKLLLSDSGFYLCAWTPGHSYNEQFFGPGTRLTVL.